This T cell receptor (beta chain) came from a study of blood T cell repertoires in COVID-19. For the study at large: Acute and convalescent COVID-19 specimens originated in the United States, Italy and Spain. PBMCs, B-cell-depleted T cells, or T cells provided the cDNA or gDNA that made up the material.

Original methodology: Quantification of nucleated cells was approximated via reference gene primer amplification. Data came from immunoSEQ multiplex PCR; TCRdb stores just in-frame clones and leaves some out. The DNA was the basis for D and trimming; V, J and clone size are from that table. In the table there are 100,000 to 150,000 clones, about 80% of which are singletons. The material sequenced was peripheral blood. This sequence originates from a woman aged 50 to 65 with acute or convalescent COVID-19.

In DNA, the CDR3 is TGCGCCAGCAGCTCGAGCGGACAGGGTCGGGAAAAACTGTTTTTT. Protein product: CASSSSGQGREKLFF. The chain employs TRBV5-1 and TRBJ1-4; 8 nucleotides match TRBD1. The germline V gene encodes CDR1 SGHRS and CDR2 YFSETQ. The V segment lost 3 bases and the J segment 8 bases; nucleotides outside the gene matches: 9. The CDR3 runs 15 residues.